A selection of T cell receptor beta chains follows, all from one sample in a study of cytotoxic CD8 clonotypes in ibrutinib-treated CLL. Here immunoSEQ multiplex PCR was the method, and the copy in TCRdb shows in-frame clones only, minus some. The sample contains some 140,000 clones, approximately 89% of which appear only once. The sample was PBMCs, taken after 12 months of ibrutinib treatment. These receptor sequences come from a human donor with chronic lymphocytic leukemia. The CDR3 runs from the conserved cysteine through the conserved F or W. A D gene is named only where the DNA matches it firmly. The size entry is marked missing in some rows and otherwise reads once, few, many or a size class.

CSVESVGRTIYF | TGCAGCGTTGAATCTGTCGGGAGAACCATATATTTT | NA | TRBJ1-3 | TRBV29-1 | NA
CASSQDRRTSGATDTQYF | TGTGCCAGCAGCCAAGATCGCAGGACTAGCGGGGCCACAGATACGCAGTATTTT | few | TRBJ2-3 | TRBV4-2 | TRBD2
CASSFGADLQETQYF | TGTGCCAGCAGTTTCGGTGCGGACCTCCAAGAGACCCAGTACTTC | NA | TRBJ2-5 | TRBV28 | NA
CASSRDREFDGYTF | TGTGCCAGCAGTCGAGACAGGGAATTCGATGGCTACACCTTC | once | TRBJ1-2 | TRBV6-5 | TRBD1
CASSLVQPQHF | TGTGCCAGCAGCTTGGTTCAGCCCCAGCATTTT | NA | TRBJ1-5 | TRBV5-8 | NA
CASSYSGDEQFF | TGTGCCAGCAGTTACTCGGGAGATGAGCAGTTCTTC | NA | TRBJ2-1 | TRBV6-5 | NA
CASSMRPGPALRGYEQYF | TGTGCCAGTAGTATGCGTCCGGGCCCTGCATTGCGTGGCTACGAGCAGTACTTC | NA | TRBJ2-7 | TRBV19 | NA
CASSLWAGGLIYEQYF | TGTGCCAGCAGCTTATGGGCGGGAGGGCTCATCTACGAGCAGTACTTC | once | TRBJ2-7 | TRBV7-9 | TRBD2
CASGAAGGNEQFF | TGTGCTAGTGGAGCAGCGGGGGGCAATGAGCAGTTCTTC | NA | TRBJ2-1 | TRBV12-5 | TRBD2
CASSLSQGAFYGYTF | TGTGCCAGCAGCTTAAGTCAGGGGGCGTTCTATGGCTACACCTTC | NA | TRBJ1-2 | TRBV7-9 | TRBD1
CASSLEGAVNQPQHF | TGCGCCAGCAGCCTCGAGGGGGCAGTTAATCAGCCCCAGCATTTT | NA | TRBJ1-5 | TRBV4-1 | TRBD1
CASSDWKAHEQYF | TGTGCCAGCAGCGATTGGAAGGCCCACGAGCAGTACTTC | NA | TRBJ2-7 | TRBV7-9 | NA
CASGHEQYF | TGTGCCAGCGGGCACGAGCAGTACTTC | NA | TRBJ2-7 | TRBV27 | NA
CASSEALGQGNQPQHF | TGTGCCAGCAGTGAAGCGCTTGGACAGGGGAATCAGCCCCAGCATTTT | NA | TRBJ1-5 | TRBV2 | TRBD1
CASSFDGYEQYF | TGTGCCAGCAGCTTCGACGGTTACGAGCAGTACTTC | NA | TRBJ2-7 | TRBV7-9 | NA
CASSLGNEQFF | TGTGCCAGCAGTTTGGGCAATGAGCAGTTCTTC | NA | TRBJ2-1 | TRBV27 | NA
CASSLSGDYGYTF | TGTGCCAGCAGCTTGTCAGGGGACTATGGCTACACCTTC | NA | TRBJ1-2 | TRBV7-8 | NA
CSVEDLVVKKLFF | TGCAGCGTTGAAGATTTAGTCGTTAAAAAACTGTTTTTT | NA | TRBJ1-4 | TRBV29-1 | NA
CSGHVPHSYNEQFF | TGCAGCGGGCATGTTCCCCACTCCTACAATGAGCAGTTCTTC | NA | TRBJ2-1 | TRBV29-1 | NA
CASSSLDQGNEQFF | TGTGCCAGCTCATCCTTAGACCAGGGCAATGAGCAGTTCTTC | NA | TRBJ2-1 | TRBV18 | NA
CATSRVSFMTDTQYF | TGTGCCACCAGCAGAGTCTCGTTTATGACAGATACGCAGTATTTT | NA | TRBJ2-3 | TRBV15 | NA
CASSLGDSFEKLFF | TGTGCCAGCAGCTTAGGCGACAGTTTTGAAAAACTGTTTTTT | NA | TRBJ1-4 | TRBV7-2 | NA
CASSPSPTGTGYGYTF | TGTGCCAGCAGTCCGTCTCCAACCGGGACCGGATATGGCTACACCTTC | once | TRBJ1-2 | TRBV28 | NA
CASSLSGGTEAFF | TGTGCCAGCAGTTTATCAGGGGGCACTGAAGCTTTCTTT | NA | TRBJ1-1 | TRBV27 | NA
CSVDAQGNTGELFF | TGCAGCGTTGATGCCCAGGGGAACACCGGGGAGCTGTTTTTT | once | TRBJ2-2 | TRBV29-1 | NA
CASSRTPLSGANVLTF | TGTGCCAGCAGCCGGACTCCCCTCTCTGGGGCCAACGTCCTGACTTTC | once | TRBJ2-6 | TRBV7-3 | NA
CASSLGGLGYF | TGTGCCAGCAGCTTGGGAGGGCTCGGGTACTTC | NA | TRBJ2-7 | TRBV5-8 | NA
CASSLSTGSYGYTF | TGTGCCAGCAGTTTATCAACAGGGTCCTATGGCTACACCTTC | NA | TRBJ1-2 | TRBV28 | NA
CASSLSPEGAKNIQYF | TGTGCCAGCAGTTTATCCCCCGAAGGGGCCAAAAACATTCAGTACTTC | few | TRBJ2-4 | TRBV6-5 | NA
CASSQTGNYGYTF | TGCGCCAGCAGCCAGACGGGGAACTATGGCTACACCTTC | NA | TRBJ1-2 | TRBV4-3 | NA
CASSPRGYGVDEQYF | TGTGCCAGCAGTCCCCGAGGATATGGAGTGGACGAGCAGTACTTC | once | TRBJ2-7 | TRBV7-2 | NA
CASSSSPAVGEFF | TGTGCCAGCAGCTCCTCCCCAGCGGTCGGGGAGTTCTTC | NA | TRBJ2-1 | TRBV11-1 | NA
CASSSLSDRSSYEQYF | TGTGCCAGCAGTTCCCTTTCGGACAGATCCTCCTACGAGCAGTACTTC | NA | TRBJ2-7 | TRBV6-6 | NA
CASREGPHNEQFF | TGTGCCAGCAGGGAGGGCCCCCACAATGAGCAGTTCTTC | NA | TRBJ2-1 | TRBV2 | NA
CASHPRGMDTQYF | TGTGCCAGTCACCCGAGGGGCATGGATACGCAGTATTTT | NA | TRBJ2-3 | TRBV19 | NA
CAWSVRVLETQYF | TGTGCCTGGAGTGTACGAGTATTAGAGACCCAGTACTTC | NA | TRBJ2-5 | TRBV30 | NA
CASRPGLYSSDEQFF | TGTGCCAGCAGGCCGGGACTCTACTCTTCAGATGAGCAGTTCTTC | NA | TRBJ2-1 | TRBV27 | NA
CASSLRGGETQYF | TGTGCCAGCAGCCTCCGGGGAGGAGAGACCCAGTACTTC | once | TRBJ2-5 | TRBV7-6 | NA
CASSLSRGDGYTF | TGTGCCAGCAGTTTATCACGGGGAGATGGCTACACCTTC | NA | TRBJ1-2 | TRBV27 | NA
CASSSPGTGGGELFF | TGTGCCAGCAGTTCACCCGGGACAGGGGGCGGGGAGCTGTTTTTT | NA | TRBJ2-2 | TRBV28 | TRBD1
CASSPTGLAETGELFF | TGTGCCAGCAGCCCTACGGGACTAGCGGAGACCGGGGAGCTGTTTTTT | NA | TRBJ2-2 | TRBV11-3 | TRBD2
CASSYSDQWGNEQFF | TGTGCCAGCAGTTACTCGGATCAGTGGGGCAATGAGCAGTTCTTC | NA | TRBJ2-1 | TRBV6-5 | NA
CASSPGGNTEAFF | TGTGCCAGCAGCCCCGGGGGGAACACTGAAGCTTTCTTT | NA | TRBJ1-1 | TRBV27 | NA
CASSPGPYNEQFF | TGTGCCAGCTCACCGGGACCTTACAATGAGCAGTTCTTC | NA | TRBJ2-1 | TRBV18 | NA
CASSQVSGGYEQYF | TGCGCCAGCAGCCAAGTCTCAGGGGGCTACGAGCAGTACTTC | NA | TRBJ2-7 | TRBV4-3 | TRBD1
CSVARLVAGGSDTQYF | TGCAGCGTTGCGCGGTTGGTGGCGGGAGGATCAGATACGCAGTATTTT | NA | TRBJ2-3 | TRBV29-1 | TRBD2
CASSPDMRTQYF | TGTGCCAGTAGTCCGGATATGCGGACGCAGTATTTT | NA | TRBJ2-3 | TRBV19 | NA
CASSWREGIVEQFF | TGTGCCAGCAGTTGGCGGGAGGGCATAGTCGAGCAGTTCTTC | NA | TRBJ2-1 | TRBV27 | TRBD2
CASLGQGNSDTYNEQFF | TGTGCCAGTTTGGGACAGGGGAACAGCGATACCTACAATGAGCAGTTCTTC | NA | TRBJ2-1 | TRBV27 | TRBD1
CASSSIRGLSNQPQHF | TGTGCCAGCAGCTCCATCAGGGGATTGAGCAATCAGCCCCAGCATTTT | NA | TRBJ1-5 | TRBV7-9 | NA
CASSHQLAGDGEQFF | TGCGCCAGCAGCCATCAACTAGCGGGAGATGGTGAGCAGTTCTTC | NA | TRBJ2-1 | TRBV4-1 | TRBD2
CASSQDRLAGVTGELFF | TGCGCCAGCAGCCAAGACAGGTTAGCGGGAGTAACCGGGGAGCTGTTTTTT | NA | TRBJ2-2 | TRBV4-3 | TRBD2
CASSRAGGPPSTDTQYF | TGTGCCAGCAGCCGAGCGGGAGGGCCTCCCAGCACAGATACGCAGTATTTT | NA | TRBJ2-3 | TRBV4-2 | TRBD2